The 3 T cell receptor beta chains listed next were all sequenced from one sample in a study of cytomegalovirus exposure and HLA in healthy donors. 60 Vbeta and 13 Jbeta primers were used in PCR. Here immunoSEQ multiplex PCR was the method, and the copy in TCRdb shows in-frame clones only, minus some. The table lists approximately 88,000 clones, around 64% of them singletons. The specimen was PBMCs. These receptors all come from a man between 60 and 75 years old in good health and CMV-seronegative.

The chain joins TRBV9 to TRBJ2-1; unclear D gene. This CDR3 is built from 15 residues. The V and J ends lost 2 bases and 4 bases respectively, with 13 bases between them. Germline lookup yields CDR1 SGDLS and CDR2 YYNGEE. CDR3 region: CASSVLAASYNEQFF. CDR3 nucleotides: TGTGCCAGCAGCGTCCTGGCGGCTAGTTACAATGAGCAGTTCTTC.

The V call is TRBV28, the J call TRBJ2-7, with D perhaps TRBD1 (6 bases). The V end was cut by 5 bases, the J end by 6 bases, with 8 bases between. This CDR3 is built from 11 residues. Germline CDR1 and CDR2: MDHEN and SYDVKM. The CDR3: CASSTGFEQYF. The DNA of the CDR3 is TGTGCCAGCAGTACAGGGTTCGAGCAGTACTTC.

This chain joins TRBV19 and TRBJ1-5; 9 nucleotides align to TRBD1. Per germline, CDR1 LNHDA and CDR2 SQIVND (reference sequence). V shed 2 bases and J 4 bases; nucleotides not matched to a gene: 3. The CDR3 is made up of 15 amino acids. The CDR3, as DNA: TGTGCCAGTAGTATACCCGGGACAGGGAATCAGCCCCAGCATTTT. This translates into CASSIPGTGNQPQHF. The whole variable domain, remainder taken from reference TRBV19 and TRBJ1-5, is DGGITQSPKYLFRKEGQNVTLSCEQNLNHDAMYWYRQDPGQGLRLIYYSQIVNDFQKGDIAEGYSVSREKKESFPLTVTSAQKNPTAFYLCASSIPGTGNQPQHFGDGTRLSIL.